This is a list of T cell receptor beta chains from one sample in a study of blood T cell repertoires in COVID-19. Data came from immunoSEQ multiplex PCR; TCRdb stores just in-frame clones and leaves some out. The sample yields about 220,000 clones, under 90% seen once. The material sequenced was PBMCs or T cells enriched from blood (not recorded which). The receptors shown here come from a woman in her fifties or sixties who had been exposed to COVID-19. The conserved cysteine and the conserved F or W are not part of the CDR3 here.

V,CDR3
TRBV29-1,SVESPPGNTEAF
TRBV7-9,ASSLATHLAGGYT
TRBV18,ASSPLSGTGYSGELF
TRBV5-5,ASTSRWASYNEQF
TRBV4-2,ASSQGGGTSQETQY
TRBV7-2,ASSHSGNIQY
TRBV6-1,ASSEAQVGPQH
TRBV2,ASSEHGDYGYT
TRBV10-3,AISETGGGTDTQY
TRBV5-6,ASGTGQDELLAYGYT
TRBV9,ASSVTSGGGYEQY
TRBV5-1,ASSFLEGNTEAF
TRBV5-5,ASSSAGQPNEKLF
TRBV3-1/TRBV3-2,ASSKQGNTGELF
TRBV6-4,ASSEAGTGELF
TRBV7-9,ASSWDRDTEAF
TRBV4-3,ASSQPDYRDRETQY
TRBV6-5,ASRPGQGWNEQF
TRBV10-3,AISDLGELSGNTIY
TRBV5-1,ASSASLDEQF
TRBV14,ASSRPAGGPNEQF
TRBV5-1,ASSLQGAVGEKLF
TRBV7-8,ASSLVRGDNEQF
TRBV2,ASSEALGGYGYT
TRBV24-1,ATGTSGNTGELF
TRBV5-1,ASSSRGNEQF
TRBV28,ASSLGSSNSGANVLT
TRBV20-1,SASPPGGLGNSPLH
TRBV10-3,AISESEQGFSYEQY
TRBV11-2,ASTKGGFANTGELF
TRBV2,ASNGEADTQY
TRBV4-1,ASKGGGGNRNEQF
TRBV4-2,ASRDLSEETQY
TRBV5-4,ASSLSRTSGTYNEQF
TRBV2,ASSDGGRRNEKLF
TRBV5-4,ASSLGSSYNSPLH
TRBV19,ASSIGVAQPQH
TRBV19,ASSMTLAGGYNEQF
TRBV7-2,ASSFRTGENQPQH
TRBV10-3,AISRASTMNTEAF
TRBV18,ASSPGTSRETQY
TRBV12-3/TRBV12-4,ASSPQGDTEAF
TRBV10-3,ASRLGLAGFGELF
TRBV2,ASETGGYGYT
TRBV28,ASSHGQGYNSPLH
TRBV12-3/TRBV12-4,ASSGTSGETQY
TRBV5-1,ASSLEAGGGNTIY
TRBV2,ASSSNYGYT
TRBV9,ASSPTVGANTEAF
TRBV18,ASSPLQGGGSNTEAF
TRBV27,ASSAWTGTTEAF
TRBV12-3/TRBV12-4,ASTADSYQAF
TRBV4-3,ASSQGDPGLEDTQY
TRBV5-1,ASRIEATINSPLH
TRBV24-1,APPRVLWAKNIQY
TRBV2,ASSLSHRDNQPQH
TRBV6-2/TRBV6-3,ASSSLALRYNEQF